This TCR beta chain was sequenced during a study of neoadjuvant anti-PD-1 for oral cavity cancer. Study-wide results and limits: PBMC Gini-index clonality exceeded responders' in non-responders post-nivolumab. Pretreatment Treg/Th17 ratio correlated inversely with post-treatment tumor clonality.

Profiled with immunoSEQ multiplex PCR; TCRdb holds only in-frame clones, not every one. The sample holds 30,000 to 35,000 clones, around 87% seen once. The V and J ends lost 4 bases and 8 bases respectively, with 6 bases between them. The CDR3 is 12 amino acids. CDR1 and CDR2 from the germline V gene are MNHEY and SMNVEV (reference sequence). As concerns this clone: Its antigen is unknown.

Patients had newly diagnosed, untreated stage II-IVA oral cavity squamous cell carcinoma. Blood cells were analyzed directly, without culture or expansion. The clonotype was recovered from a person aged 35-80 years with oral cavity squamous cell carcinoma. V gene TRBV27 combines with J gene TRBJ1-6; D call uncertain. Sequenced here: PBMCs, sampled before nivolumab (anti-PD-1) treatment. The CDR3 spells CASSSIYSPLHF. Written as DNA, the CDR3 is TGTGCCAGCAGTTCGATCTATTCACCCCTCCACTTT.